This T cell receptor (beta chain) came from a study of early T cells in non-severe SARS-CoV-2 infection. Looking at the study overall: The chains were unpaired, and the sequenced material was bulk RNA from unsorted whole blood.

Study-wide results and caveats: The matching step, a VDJdb search, favored anti-spike CD8 responses and missed private and CD4 specificities.

This clonotype was found a few times. The antigen is unknown. The CDR3 consists of 13 residues. Germline V lookup: CDR1 LGHNA, CDR2 YSLEER. V dropped 0 bases and J dropped 5 bases, with 8 bases sitting between them. Unique molecular identifiers tagged individual cDNA molecules. TCRdb ran MiXCR on the 5' RACE reads and lists one entry per CDR3 protein. Here the sample spans some 71,000 distinct CDR3 sequences, 10% to 15% being singletons. The V gene is TRBV4-3, the J gene TRBJ2-7; D uncertain. The TCR originated in an adult who was a healthcare worker with PCR-confirmed SARS-CoV-2 infection or an uninfected control (not recorded which). The sample comprised whole blood. The CDR3 nucleotides are TGCGCCAGCAGCCAAGATCGCAGGAACGAGCAGTACTTC. Protein sequence: CASSQDRRNEQYF.